This entry lists 9 T cell receptor beta chains sequenced from one sample in a study of OX40 agonist ivuxolimab in advanced cancers. The table came from immunoSEQ multiplex PCR; TCRdb's copy has only in-frame clones and leaves some out. The profile shows about 58,000 clones, approximately 83% of them singletons. The material was CD4+ or CD8+ T cells sorted from blood, obtained in a trial of the OX40 agonist ivuxolimab. All receptors derive from an adult with an advanced solid tumor such as melanoma, head and neck, liver or kidney cancer.

The chain couples TRBV14 to TRBJ1-4; D remains ambiguous. CDR3 length equals 13 residues. Trimming removed 4 bases from V and 4 bases from J, with 7 bases in between. Germline-derived CDR1 and CDR2 are SGHDN and FVKESK. The CDR3 DNA reads TGTGCCAGCAGCCGTACCATTAATGAAAAACTGTTTTTT. This sequence encodes CASSRTINEKLFF.

The chain recombines TRBV30 with TRBJ2-2; D gene unclear. V shed 0 bases and J shed 1 base, with 3 bases lying between them. The CDR3 has 13 amino acids. Germline-derived CDR1 and CDR2 are GTSNPN and SVGIG (reference sequence). In DNA, the CDR3 is TGTGCCTGGAGTGTGGGGAACACCGGGGAGCTGTTTTTT. Its protein is CAWSVGNTGELFF.

This sequence joins TRBV14 and TRBJ2-7; TRBD1 might be the D (5 bases). The germline CDR1 and CDR2 sequences are SGHDN and FVKESK. Trimming took 4 bases from V and 6 from J, leaving 13 bases between them. The CDR3 consists of 13 residues. CDR3 sequence: CASSRFQGSEQYF. The CDR3 DNA reads TGTGCCAGCAGCCGATTCCAGGGTTCCGAGCAGTACTTC.

The chain is built from TRBV7-9 and TRBJ2-1; D may match TRBD1 or TRBD2 (6 bases each). Trimming took 10 bases from V and 8 from J, leaving 24 bases between them. Looked up from germline, CDR1 is SEHNR and CDR2 is FQNEAQ (reference sequence). The CDR3 totals 15 residues. CDR3 sequence reads: CATHLGAGWIDEQFF. The DNA for the CDR3 is TGTGCCACCCACTTGGGGGCGGGATGGATCGATGAGCAGTTCTTC.

The rearrangement joins TRBV7-2 to TRBJ1-3; 7 bases map to TRBD1. Germline trimming cut 4 bases from V and 11 bases from J; bases unmatched to any gene: 8. CDR1 is SGHTA and CDR2 is FQGNSA in the germline V gene. CDR3 length: 13 amino acids. CDR3 amino acids: CASSSDRARAIYF. Here the CDR3 DNA reads TGTGCCAGCAGCTCCGACAGGGCTCGGGCCATATATTTT.

This clone was found a few times. The chain links TRBV5-5 to TRBJ1-2; TRBD1 agrees at 9 bases. Trimming took 0 bases from V and 5 from J; bases not matched to a gene: 8. Germline CDR1 SGHKS, CDR2 YYEKEE (reference sequence). CDR3 length: 16 residues. This CDR3 reads CASSLAWTGVSYGYTF. Here the CDR3 DNA reads TGTGCCAGCAGCTTGGCTTGGACAGGGGTATCGTATGGCTACACCTTC. Full variable domain (rest looked up from reference TRBV5-5 and TRBJ1-2): DAGVTQSPTHLIKTRGQQVTLRCSPISGHKSVSWYQQVLGQGPQFIFQYYEKEERGRGNFPDRFSARQFPNYSSELNVNALLLGDSALYLCASSLAWTGVSYGYTFGSGTRLTVV.

This chain uses TRBV18 with TRBJ1-5; 10 bases align to TRBD1. This CDR3 region has 20 residues. With 4 bases clipped from V and 0 bases from J, the junction kept 15 bases outside the gene matches. Germline V gives CDR1 KGHSH, CDR2 LQKENI. CDR3 sequence reads: CASSRGPGTGDFLSNQPQHF. CDR3 in DNA: TGTGCCAGCTCACGTGGCCCAGGGACAGGGGACTTTCTTAGCAATCAGCCCCAGCATTTT. Looking up the rest from reference TRBV18 and TRBJ1-5 gives the full variable domain: NAGVMQNPRHLVRRRGQEARLRCSPMKGHSHVYWYRQLPEEGLKFMVYLQKENIIDESGMPKERFSAEFPKEGPSILRIQQVVRGDSAAYFCASSRGPGTGDFLSNQPQHFGDGTRLSIL.

The V and J genes are TRBV7-2 and TRBJ1-2, with 9 bases matching TRBD1. V lost 4 bases and J lost 5; bases outside the gene matches: 2. Germline V lookup: CDR1 SGHTA, CDR2 FQGNSA. The CDR3 totals 13 residues. Written as DNA, the CDR3 is TGTGCCAGCAGCTCCGGACAGGGGTATGGCTACACCTTC. It specifies CASSSGQGYGYTF.

The chain has TRBV11-2 and TRBJ2-7, with TRBD1 identical over 8 bases. The CDR3 length is 13 residues. The ends lost 5 bases at V and 3 bases at J; junction bases unmatched: 3. The germline CDR1 and CDR2 sequences are SGHAT and FQNNGV. The CDR3 DNA follows: TGTGCCAGCAGCCCGGGACAGGACTACGAGCAGTACTTC. Amino acids: CASSPGQDYEQYF.